This T cell receptor beta chain is drawn from a study of vaccination and CD4 T cells after COVID-19. The Oncomine TCR Beta short-read assay was applied to DNA of cultured CD4+ T cells. MiXCR was run by TCRdb on the PCR reads, yielding one entry per CDR3 protein. The sample contains over 10,000 distinct CDR3 sequences, 25% to 30% of which appear only once. Treatment denoted: roughly 11-day PBMC culture with coronavirus spike peptide pools or control peptides (ViraFEST assay). Concerning this clonotype: The antigen remains undetermined.

This CDR3 comprises 16 residues. After removal of 1 base from V and 0 bases from J, the junction contained 7 bases not matched to a gene. From germline, CDR1 is DFQATT and CDR2 SNEGSKA (reference sequence). The sample consisted of CD4+ T cells from blood, cultured in vitro, taken before SARS-CoV-2 vaccination. The TCR was taken from a human donor who received a COVID-19 vaccine. The rearrangement joins TRBV20-1 to TRBJ2-3; TRBD2 agrees at 7 bases. CDR3 DNA: TGCAGTGCTAGAGTGGCTAGCGGATCTAGCACAGATACGCAGTATTTT. Amino acids: CSARVASGSSTDTQYF.